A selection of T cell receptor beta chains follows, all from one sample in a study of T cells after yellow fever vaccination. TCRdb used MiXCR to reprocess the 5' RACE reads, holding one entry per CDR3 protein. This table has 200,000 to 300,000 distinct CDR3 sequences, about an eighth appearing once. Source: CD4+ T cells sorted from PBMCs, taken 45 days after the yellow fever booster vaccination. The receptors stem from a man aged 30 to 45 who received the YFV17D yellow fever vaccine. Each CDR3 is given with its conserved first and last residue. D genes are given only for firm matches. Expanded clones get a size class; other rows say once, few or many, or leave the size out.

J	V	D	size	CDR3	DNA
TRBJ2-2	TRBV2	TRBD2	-	CASSGLAGDGGGELFF	TGTGCCAGCAGTGGGCTAGCGGGAGATGGCGGCGGGGAGCTGTTTTTT
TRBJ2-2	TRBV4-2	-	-	CASSQVAENTGELFF	TGTGCCAGCAGCCAAGTAGCGGAGAACACCGGGGAGCTGTTTTTT
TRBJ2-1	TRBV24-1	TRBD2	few	CATSLGASGSNEQFF	TGTGCCACCAGCCTTGGGGCTAGCGGCTCCAATGAGCAGTTCTTC
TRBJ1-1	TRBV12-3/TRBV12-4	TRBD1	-	CASSSGTGGTEAFF	TGTGCCAGCAGCTCCGGGACAGGGGGCACTGAAGCTTTCTTT
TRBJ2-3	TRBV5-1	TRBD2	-	CASRPAAGGLTDTQYF	TGCGCCAGCAGGCCCGCAGCGGGAGGATTGACAGATACGCAGTATTTT
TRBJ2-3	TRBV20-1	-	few	CSARGRDDTQYF	TGCAGTGCTAGAGGCAGGGACGATACGCAGTATTTT
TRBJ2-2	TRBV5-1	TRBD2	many	CASSFGLAGVGRELFF	TGCGCCAGCAGCTTCGGACTAGCGGGAGTGGGCAGGGAGCTGTTTTTT
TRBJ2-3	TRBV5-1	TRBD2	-	CASSLLASGSNTDTQYF	TGCGCCAGCAGCTTGCTGGCTAGCGGGAGTAACACAGATACGCAGTATTTT
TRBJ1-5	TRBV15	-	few	CATSRVRGSNQPQHF	TGTGCCACCAGCAGAGTACGGGGTAGCAATCAGCCCCAGCATTTT
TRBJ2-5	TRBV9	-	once	CARDPSKETQYF	TGTGCCAGGGACCCCAGCAAGGAGACCCAGTACTTC
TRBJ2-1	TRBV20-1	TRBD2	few	CSASPTSGRNNEQFF	TGCAGTGCTAGTCCGACTAGCGGGAGAAACAATGAGCAGTTCTTC
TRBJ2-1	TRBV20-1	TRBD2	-	CSARGAGGPGYNEQFF	TGCAGTGCTAGAGGAGCGGGAGGGCCAGGCTACAATGAGCAGTTCTTC
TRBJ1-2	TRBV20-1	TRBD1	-	CSARRVGTGGFDGYTF	TGCAGTGCTAGAAGAGTTGGGACAGGGGGCTTCGATGGCTACACCTTC
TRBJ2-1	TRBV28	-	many	CASSLRGRGGGNEQFF	TGTGCCAGCAGTCTCAGGGGCAGGGGTGGTGGCAATGAGCAGTTCTTC
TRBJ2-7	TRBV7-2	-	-	CASSFRTTYEQYF	TGTGCCAGCAGCTTTCGGACAACCTACGAGCAGTACTTC
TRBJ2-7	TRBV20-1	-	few	CSATGSDLYEQYF	TGCAGTGCTACAGGGAGTGACCTATACGAGCAGTACTTC
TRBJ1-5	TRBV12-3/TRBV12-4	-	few	CASSLEGRDNQPQHF	TGTGCCAGCAGTTTAGAAGGCAGGGACAATCAGCCCCAGCATTTT
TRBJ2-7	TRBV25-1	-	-	CASRDYRDHYEQYF	TGTGCCAGCAGAGATTACAGGGACCACTACGAGCAGTACTTC
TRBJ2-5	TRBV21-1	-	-	CATFRAGVVETQYF	TGTGCCACCTTCCGGGCAGGAGTTGTAGAGACCCAGTACTTC
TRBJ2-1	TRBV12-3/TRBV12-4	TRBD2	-	CASSRTSVNNEQFF	TGTGCCAGCAGTCGGACTAGCGTAAACAATGAGCAGTTCTTC
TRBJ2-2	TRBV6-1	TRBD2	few	CASSVQRGTGELFF	TGTGCCAGCAGTGTACAGCGGGGAACCGGGGAGCTGTTTTTT
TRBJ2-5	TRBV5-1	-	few	CASSLALSQETQYF	TGCGCCAGCAGCTTGGCTCTTTCGCAAGAGACCCAGTACTTC
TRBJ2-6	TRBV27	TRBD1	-	CASSFLTGGQSSGANVLTF	TGTGCCAGCAGTTTCCTAACAGGGGGCCAGAGCTCTGGGGCCAACGTCCTGACTTTC
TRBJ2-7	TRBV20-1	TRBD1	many	CSATPGQGAWEQYF	TGCAGTGCTACTCCGGGACAGGGGGCGTGGGAGCAGTACTTC
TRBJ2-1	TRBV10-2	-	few	CASSEEQLLNRNEQFF	TGCGCCAGCAGTGAGGAACAGTTATTGAATAGAAATGAGCAGTTCTTC
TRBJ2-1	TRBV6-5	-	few	CASSFTLASATNEQFF	TGTGCCAGCAGTTTTACTCTCGCCTCCGCGACCAATGAGCAGTTCTTC
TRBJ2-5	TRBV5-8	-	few	CASSSRQAETQYF	TGTGCCAGCAGCTCCCGGCAGGCAGAGACCCAGTACTTC
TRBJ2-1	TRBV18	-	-	CASSKDGNEQFF	TGTGCCAGCTCGAAAGACGGTAATGAGCAGTTCTTC